These 27 T cell receptor beta chains came from one sample sequenced in a study of CD8 T cells in Susac syndrome. Random hexamers were used to reverse transcribe the RNA input (0.5 to 1 ug). TCRdb re-called the immunoSEQ multiplex PCR reads with MiXCR, one entry per CDR3 protein. The sample contains approximately 120,000 distinct CDR3 sequences, more than 90% of which appear only once. The sample was CD4+ T cells from PBMCs. The receptors shown here come from a human donor in good health.

The chain is built from TRBV12-3 or TRBV12-4 and TRBJ1-2; 11 bases agree with TRBD1. With V trimmed by 4 bases and J by 7 bases, 11 bases remained unmatched. This CDR3 comprises 16 residues. CDR3 DNA: TGTGCCAGCAGTTCGATCCGGGACAGGGGGGAGGGTGGCTACACCTTC. Translating gives CASSSIRDRGEGGYTF.

This sequence joins TRBV5-1 and TRBJ2-6, with TRBD1 as a possible D gene (5 bases). Trimming cost V 0 bases and J 5 bases, with 9 bases left between them. The CDR3 consists of 15 residues. The germline V gene has CDR1 SGHRS and CDR2 YFSETQ. CDR3 nucleotides: TGCGCCAGCAGCTTGGAAGGGGTGCGGGCCAACGTCCTGACTTTC. It translates to CASSLEGVRANVLTF.

The chain uses TRBV5-1 and TRBJ1-2; D is ambiguous. Trimming removed 1 base from V and 2 bases from J, with 9 bases in between. The CDR3 sequence is 14 residues long. Germline V lookup: CDR1 SGHRS, CDR2 YFSETQ. CDR3 region: CASSLQSRNYGYTF. As DNA, the CDR3 is TGCGCCAGCAGCTTGCAATCCAGGAACTATGGCTACACCTTC.

The rearrangement links TRBV2 to TRBJ2-1; TRBD2 matches 9 bases. The CDR3 runs to 15 residues. CDR1 and CDR2 from the germline V gene are SNHLY and FYNNEI. V was pared by 8 bases and J by 3 bases, with 8 bases of the junction left unmatched. The CDR3 sequence is CASGNSGSIYNEQFF. The CDR3 bases are TGTGCCAGCGGAAATAGCGGGAGCATCTACAATGAGCAGTTCTTC.

The chain is built from TRBV7-2 and TRBJ2-7; D unresolved. V was clipped by 1 base and J by 3 bases, with 7 bases between them. This CDR3 region has 13 residues. In germline, CDR1 is SGHTA, CDR2 FQGNSA. The CDR3 sequence: CASSLDVGYEQYF. In nucleotides, the CDR3 is TGTGCCAGCAGCTTAGACGTTGGCTACGAGCAGTACTTC.

This chain joins TRBV4-1 and TRBJ2-4; D uncertain. This CDR3 spans 17 amino acids. Between the trimmed V and J ends, which lost 1 base and 2 bases, there was a span of 15 bases. CDR1 is MGHRA, CDR2 YSYEKL, per germline. The CDR3 bases are TGCGCCAGCAGCCAAGGGTCTGCGTTTGCGTCCAAAAACATTCAGTACTTC. Translating it yields CASSQGSAFASKNIQYF.

CDR3 in DNA: TGTGCCATCAACGATAGGACCGGCAAAGGGAGTTCCTATGGCTACACCTTC. Amino acids: CAINDRTGKGSSYGYTF. The chain links TRBV10-3 to TRBJ1-2; D is unresolved. Germline V lookup: CDR1 ENHRY, CDR2 SYGVKD. The germline V and J ends were trimmed by 7 bases and 4 bases, with 25 bases remaining between them. The length of the CDR3 is 17 residues.

The table lists this clonotype with a count of one. The rearrangement uses TRBV30 and TRBJ2-3; the D is unclear. This CDR3 region has 13 residues. Germline-derived CDR1 and CDR2 are GTSNPN and SVGIG (reference sequence). Deletions cut 5 bases from V and 1 base from J, with 10 bases between. CDR3 DNA sequence: TGTGCCTGGTGGACCCGGCGCACAGATACGCAGTATTTT. Protein product: CAWWTRRTDTQYF. The entire variable domain, with the rest obtained from reference TRBV30 and TRBJ2-3, is as follows: SQTIHQWPATLVQPVGSPLSLECTVEGTSNPNLYWYRQAAGRGLQLLFYSVGIGQISSEVPQNLSASRPQDRQFILSSKKLLLSDSGFYLCAWWTRRTDTQYFGPGTRLTVL.

The V and J genes are TRBV5-4 and TRBJ2-3; 10 positions match TRBD2. Germline V lookup: CDR1 SGHNT, CDR2 YYREEE (reference sequence). V lost 3 bases, J lost 5 bases, and 6 bases stayed unmatched. The CDR3 runs to 15 residues. In DNA form, the CDR3 reads TGTGCCAGCAGCTCAAAAGCGGGAGGGGGAGATACGCAGTATTTT. This sequence encodes CASSSKAGGGDTQYF.

V gene TRBV6-1 combines with J gene TRBJ2-2; D remains ambiguous. CDR1 MNHNS and CDR2 SASEGT come from the germline V gene. The CDR3 sequence is 12 residues long. Trimming pared 7 bases from V and 6 bases from J, leaving 9 bases between. Here the CDR3 reads CASTRSPGELFF. CDR3 coding DNA: TGTGCCAGCACTAGATCCCCCGGGGAGCTGTTTTTT.

In this sample, this clonotype turned up once. The chain combines TRBV12-3 or TRBV12-4 with TRBJ2-2; D unclear. The CDR3 is 16 amino acids. The V end lost 2 bases, the J end lost 0 bases, and 10 bases lay between the germline ends. CDR3 nucleotide sequence: TGTGCCAGCAGTTTACACAGCTCCCCGAACACCGGGGAGCTGTTTTTT. Its translation is CASSLHSSPNTGELFF.

This rearrangement joins TRBV5-4 to TRBJ2-1; tentatively, D is TRBD2 (5 bases). The CDR3 length is 14 residues. V was pared by 4 bases and J by 4 bases, with 12 bases between. Germline-derived CDR1 and CDR2 are SGHNT and YYREEE (reference sequence). In DNA, the CDR3 is TGTGCCAGCAGCCCCCAGCGGTCTTACAATGAGCAGTTCTTC. Its protein is CASSPQRSYNEQFF.

This clonotype was detected only a few times. The J gene is TRBJ1-4, the V gene TRBV6-5; the match to TRBD1 covers 9 bases. The CDR3 has 14 residues. Trimming at V came to 4 bases and at J to 4 bases, leaving 1 base not matched to a gene. CDR1 is MNHEY and CDR2 is SVGAGI in the germline V gene. DNA of the CDR3: TGTGCCAGCAGTTCGGGACAGGGTAATGAAAAACTGTTTTTT. This translates into CASSSGQGNEKLFF.

This rearrangement joins TRBV7-9 to TRBJ2-1; 15 bases fit TRBD2. CDR1 is SEHNR, CDR2 FQNEAQ, per germline (reference sequence). The CDR3 spans 16 residues. Trimming removed 8 bases from V and 6 bases from J; junction bases left unmatched: 8. The CDR3 DNA follows: TGTGCCAGCCCAATGCTGGGACTAGCGGGAGGCAATGAGCAGTTCTTC. Residues: CASPMLGLAGGNEQFF.

CDR3 in amino acids: CASSDRRNGYTF. The CDR3 bases are TGTGCCAGCAGTGACAGGCGGAACGGCTACACCTTC. The genes are TRBV6-2 or TRBV6-3 and TRBJ1-2, with D perhaps TRBD1 (6 bases). Deletions cut 5 bases from V and 8 bases from J, with 12 bases between. The CDR3 has 12 residues. Germline V lookup: CDR1 MNHEY, CDR2 SVGEGT.

The CDR3 coding sequence is TGTGCCTGGAGTGTATGGAGCGGGAGATCAGACACCGGGGAGCTGTTTTTT. Amino acid sequence: CAWSVWSGRSDTGELFF. This chain uses TRBV30 with TRBJ2-2; 8 bases align to TRBD2. Germline V CDR1 and CDR2: GTSNPN, SVGIG (reference sequence). The CDR3 is 17 amino acids. V trimming: 0 bases; J trimming: 3 bases; junction bases outside the gene matches: 9.

The gene calls are TRBV10-3 and TRBJ2-2; TRBD1 matches 10 bases. Unmatched junction bases numbered 4, after V lost 5 bases and J lost 7 bases. The CDR3 runs 14 residues. The germline CDR1 and CDR2 sequences are ENHRY and SYGVKD. As DNA, the CDR3 is TGTGCCATCAGTCAGGGACAGGGGAACGGGGAGCTGTTTTTT. It translates to CAISQGQGNGELFF.

This clonotype was seen a handful of times. The chain employs TRBV4-3 and TRBJ2-1; the match to TRBD2 covers 13 bases. J was trimmed by 5 bases and V by 0 bases; bases with no gene match: 4. CDR3 size: 17 residues. The germline CDR1 and CDR2 sequences are LGHNA and YSLEER. CDR3 residues: CASSQDRGLAGDNEQFF. The CDR3, as DNA: TGCGCCAGCAGCCAAGATCGCGGACTAGCGGGAGACAATGAGCAGTTCTTC.

The gene calls are TRBV20-1 and TRBJ2-3; 11 positions match TRBD2. With 1 base clipped from V and 2 bases from J, the junction kept 8 bases outside the gene matches. Germline loops: CDR1 DFQATT, CDR2 SNEGSKA (reference sequence). This CDR3 is 17 amino acids long. CDR3 protein: CSARAPGTSGDTDTQYF. The DNA for the CDR3 is TGCAGTGCTAGAGCACCTGGGACTAGCGGAGACACAGATACGCAGTATTTT.

This clonotype was picked up one time. The chain combines TRBV5-6 with TRBJ2-3; TRBD2 matches 8 bases. V shed 2 bases, J shed 2 bases, and the junction held 7 bases outside the gene matches. This CDR3 spans 16 amino acids. Germline V gives CDR1 SGHDT, CDR2 YYEEEE. CDR3 sequence reads: CASSFQLAENTDTQYF. The CDR3 DNA follows: TGTGCCAGCAGCTTCCAACTAGCGGAGAACACAGATACGCAGTATTTT. Complete variable domain (other parts from reference TRBV5-6 and TRBJ2-3): DAGVTQSPTHLIKTRGQQVTLRCSPKSGHDTVSWYQQALGQGPQFIFQYYEEEERQRGNFPDRFSGHQFPNYSSELNVNALLLGDSALYLCASSFQLAENTDTQYFGPGTRLTVL.

This chain uses TRBV4-1 with TRBJ2-5, with D uncertain. Trimming shortened V by 8 bases and J by 1 base, and 11 bases separated the two germline ends. Germline lookup yields CDR1 MGHRA and CDR2 YSYEKL. This CDR3 spans 13 amino acids. The CDR3 DNA reads TGCGCCAGCCGCCGAGGCCCCCAAGAGACCCAGTACTTC. It encodes CASRRGPQETQYF.

The rearrangement joins TRBV9 to TRBJ2-2, with D possibly matching TRBD2 (5 bases). The CDR3 sequence is 17 residues long. V lost 0 bases, J lost 1 base, and 13 bases lay in between. Germline CDR1 is SGDLS and CDR2 is YYNGEE. The CDR3 coding sequence is TGTGCCAGCAGCGTAGTAGCGCGACTCAAGAACACCGGGGAGCTGTTTTTT. Amino acids: CASSVVARLKNTGELFF.

The chain recombines TRBV13 with TRBJ2-3; weak D call: TRBD2 (5 bases). Looked up from germline, CDR1 is PRHDT and CDR2 is FYEKMQ (reference sequence). This CDR3 spans 14 amino acids. Between the trimmed V and J ends, which lost 4 bases and 0 bases, there was a span of 8 bases. CDR3 sequence (DNA): TGTGCCAGCAGCTCCGGGGTGAGCACAGATACGCAGTATTTT. As protein: CASSSGVSTDTQYF.

The chain recombines TRBV10-3 with TRBJ2-2; 7 bases map to TRBD2. The CDR3 is made up of 16 amino acids. The junction had 8 bases not matched to a gene; V was cut back by 2 bases and J by 5 bases. Germline V gene data show CDR1 as ENHRY and CDR2 as SYGVKD. CDR3 bases: TGTGCCATCAGTGAGGCGGGACTAATAGAGACCGGGGAGCTGTTTTTT. This codes for CAISEAGLIETGELFF.

The V call is TRBV9, the J call TRBJ2-1; TRBD2 matches at 14 bases. Germline trimming cut 6 bases from V and 8 bases from J; bases unmatched to any gene: 7. The CDR3 is 15 residues long. Germline V gene data show CDR1 as SGDLS and CDR2 as YYNGEE. The CDR3 here is CASNRLAGGVDEQFF. CDR3 nucleotide sequence: TGTGCCAGCAACCGACTAGCGGGAGGGGTTGATGAGCAGTTCTTC.

The chain combines TRBV20-1 with TRBJ2-1; 7 positions match TRBD2. The germline V gene encodes CDR1 DFQATT and CDR2 SNEGSKA (reference sequence). CDR3 length: 15 residues. The J segment lost 6 bases and the V segment lost 5 bases, leaving 13 bases of the junction unmatched. CDR3 DNA: TGCAGTGCTCCCGGGGGGACGAGGGAACCCAATGAGCAGTTCTTC. It encodes CSAPGGTREPNEQFF.

The CDR3 DNA is TGTGCCAGCAGTTACGACAGGACAGGCCCTTATAGCAATCAGCCCCAGCATTTT. This sequence encodes CASSYDRTGPYSNQPQHF. This chain uses TRBV6-5 with TRBJ1-5; TRBD1 matches 7 bases. This CDR3 has 18 residues. V was pared by 2 bases and J by 0 bases, with 10 bases of the junction left unmatched. Germline lookup yields CDR1 MNHEY and CDR2 SVGAGI.